This T cell receptor beta chain originates from a study of blood T cell repertoires in COVID-19. At the level of the study: COVID-19 samples, acute and convalescent, were from the United States, Italy and Spain. The analysed material was cDNA or gDNA that came from T cells, B-cell-depleted T cells, or PBMCs.

This clone was detected only a few times. V trimming: 3 bases; J trimming: 0 bases; junction bases outside the gene matches: 5. Germline lookup yields CDR1 MRHNA and CDR2 SNTAGT. CDR3 length: 16 amino acids. Original processing methods: Reference gene primers were amplified, and this amplification served to estimate nucleated cell counts. TCRdb's table, derived via immunoSEQ multiplex PCR, lists solely in-frame clones and lacks some. V, J and clone size were drawn from that table, and D and trimming were deduced from the DNA. The sample has more than 150,000 clones, around 80% seen once. Sequencing used peripheral blood. The J gene is TRBJ2-1, the V gene TRBV6-4, with 7 bases identical to TRBD2. The clonotype comes from a man in his sixties with acute or convalescent COVID-19. The CDR3 bases are TGTGCCAGCAGTGAGGAAGGCGGGAGCTCCTACAATGAGCAGTTCTTC. The encoded protein is CASSEEGGSSYNEQFF.